Given below is one T cell receptor (beta chain) in context. This CDR3 is built from 12 residues. The data originate from a study of shared T cell receptors in the human thymus. Data came from immunoSEQ multiplex PCR; TCRdb stores just in-frame clones and leaves some out. The sample carries about 380,000 clones, 95% recorded once. This clonotype was sampled from a human donor. This sequence joins TRBV21-1 and TRBJ2-3; TRBD2, as called in the table, went unchecked against the DNA. TRBV21-1 is designated a pseudogene. Sample: thymocytes. The CDR3 region is CAGGTGTDTQYF. Written as DNA, the CDR3 is TGTGCCGGGGGGACTGGCACAGATACGCAGTATTTT.